These 3 T cell receptor beta chains were all obtained from the same sample, sequenced in a study of T cells in Graves' hyperthyroidism and ophthalmopathy. Amplification targeted TCR beta CDR3 regions from RNA transcripts. Carried out on the TCR CDR3, a first-round RT-PCR used the HTBI primer set. TCRdb processed the multiplex PCR reads anew with MiXCR; each CDR3 protein has one entry. The repertoire holds 500,000 or so distinct CDR3 sequences, with roughly 15% as singletons. Sequenced sample: blood. Receptor source: a woman in her late teens or twenties with Graves' ophthalmopathy.

This clonotype was found many times. V usage is TRBV28 and J usage is TRBJ1-1; D perhaps matches TRBD1 (6 bases). The CDR3 covers 14 residues. Germline CDR1 MDHEN, CDR2 SYDVKM. Trimming pared 7 bases from V and 6 bases from J, leaving 18 bases between. CDR3: CASINLRGAAEAFF. The CDR3 DNA is TGTGCCAGCATTAACCTCCGGGGGGCCGCTGAAGCTTTCTTT.

This clonotype was detected ten times or more. This chain links TRBV28 with TRBJ2-7; the D call may be TRBD1 or TRBD2 (6 bases each). This CDR3 region has 14 residues. Trimming left V 5 bases short and J 6 bases short, with 17 bases between. Germline V gene data show CDR1 as MDHEN and CDR2 as SYDVKM. The CDR3 DNA is TGTGCCAGCAGTCCCATAGGGGGGTACTTCGAGCAGTACTTC. Translation gives CASSPIGGYFEQYF.

The V and J genes are TRBV4-2 and TRBJ2-2, with 8 bases fitting TRBD1. With 4 bases clipped from V and 0 bases from J, the junction kept 1 base outside the gene matches. The V gene's germline CDR1 is LGHNA and CDR2 YNFKEQ. This CDR3 contains 15 residues. CDR3 sequence: CASSPRGPNTGELFF. Written as DNA, the CDR3 is TGTGCCAGCAGCCCCAGGGGGCCGAACACCGGGGAGCTGTTTTTT.